Presented here are 12 T cell receptor beta chains from one specimen sequenced in a study of post-analysis software for immune sequencing data. General study points: Compared with controls, patients had more of about 5 TRBV segments, including TRBV5-6, TRBV5-1 and TRBV20-1.

These receptors' antigens are unknown. Each TCR beta cDNA library carried unique molecular identifiers. Via MiXCR, TCRdb re-called the PCR reads, giving one row per CDR3 protein. The sample lists fewer than 900,000 distinct CDR3 sequences; approximately 44% were seen once. The material sequenced was blood. These receptor sequences come from a girl between 10 and 17 years old with multiple sclerosis.

The chain uses TRBV9 and TRBJ2-7, with 10 bases aligning to TRBD2. CDR1 SGDLS and CDR2 YYNGEE come from the germline V gene. The CDR3 has 15 amino acids. Trimming removed 0 bases from V and 2 bases from J; junction bases left unmatched: 2. The CDR3 sequence is CASSVETSGAYEQYF. The CDR3 DNA reads as TGTGCCAGCAGCGTAGAAACTAGCGGGGCCTACGAGCAGTACTTC. Combining the CDR3 with reference TRBV9 and TRBJ2-7 gives the whole variable domain DSGVTQTPKHLITATGQRVTLRCSPRSGDLSVYWYQQSLDQGLQFLIQYYNGEERAKGNILERFSAQQFPDLHSELNLSSLELGDSALYFCASSVETSGAYEQYFGPGTRLTVT.

This clonotype was detected a few times. The rearrangement joins TRBV10-3 to TRBJ2-7; 7 nucleotides line up with TRBD1. V gave up 3 bases and J gave up 1 base; unmatched junction bases: 6. This CDR3 has 15 residues. The germline V gene encodes CDR1 ENHRY and CDR2 SYGVKD. The CDR3 protein is CAISERRDSSYEQYF. The CDR3 coding sequence is TGTGCCATCAGTGAACGCCGGGACAGTTCCTACGAGCAGTACTTC.

On this clonotype: Compared with germline, one end of the junction differs, possibly owing to a read error. This chain links TRBV6-6 with TRBJ1-4, with 8 positions matching TRBD1. CDR3 length: 15 amino acids. The V gene's germline CDR1 is MNHNY and CDR2 SVGAGI (reference sequence). The CDR3 DNA reads as TGTGCCAGCAGTCCCTCCGGGACAGGCTTGGAAAAACGGTTTTTT. Translated, it gives CASSPSGTGLEKRFF.

The gene calls are TRBV15 and TRBJ1-6; D unclear. The CDR3 runs to 16 residues. CDR1 and CDR2 (germline): LNHNV, YYDKDF (reference sequence). The V gene lost 0 bases and the J gene lost 7 bases, with 13 bases spanning the gap. DNA of the CDR3: TGTGCCACCAGCAGAGATCGAAAGATCACAAATTCACCCCTCCACTTT. As protein: CATSRDRKITNSPLHF.

The table lists this clonotype with many counts. The chain recombines TRBV12-3 or TRBV12-4 with TRBJ2-6, with 7 bases matching TRBD1. V dropped 6 bases and J dropped 0; count of bases not matched to a gene: 5. CDR3 length: 16 residues. The CDR3 protein is CASRTGDYSGANVLTF. As DNA, the CDR3 is TGTGCCAGCAGAACAGGGGATTACTCTGGGGCCAACGTCCTGACTTTC.

The chain links TRBV7-6 to TRBJ2-3; TRBD2 matches at 13 bases. J lost 5 bases, V lost 5 bases, and 10 bases had no gene match. In germline, CDR1 is SGHVS, CDR2 FNYEAQ. The CDR3 sequence is 17 residues long. Written as DNA, the CDR3 is TGTGCCAGCAGCCCCGGGACTAGCGGGGCCCTGCGAGATACGCAGTATTTT. Protein: CASSPGTSGALRDTQYF.

This clonotype was observed a few times. V usage is TRBV4-1 and J usage is TRBJ2-5; D unresolved. Matching the DNA end better, TRBJ2-7 makes the J call doubtful. Germline assignment: CDR1 MGHRA and CDR2 YSYEKL. The CDR3 runs 18 residues. The chain's CDR3 is CASSQDEVRSHLLYEQYF. CDR3 nucleotide sequence: TGCGCCAGCAGCCAAGACGAGGTGCGGAGCCACCTCTTGTACGAGCAGTACTTC.

This clonotype was observed a few times. The rearrangement joins TRBV5-1 to TRBJ2-7; 9 bases agree with TRBD1. The CDR3 has 14 residues. CDR1 SGHRS and CDR2 YFSETQ come from the germline V gene. The ends lost 3 bases at V and 3 bases at J; junction bases unmatched: 4. CDR3 amino acids: CASSWTGANYEQYF. Written as DNA, the CDR3 is TGCGCCAGCAGCTGGACAGGGGCAAACTACGAGCAGTACTTC.

This clonotype was observed a few times. The chain carries TRBV4-3 and TRBJ2-5; no reliable D call. The end of the DNA fits TRBJ2-7 better, so the J call may be wrong. CDR1 and CDR2 from the germline V gene are LGHNA and YSLEER. The CDR3 is 14 amino acids. In DNA form, the CDR3 reads TGCGCCAGCAGCCAAGATGGGGAAACCTACGAGCAGTACTTC. It yields the protein CASSQDGETYEQYF.

This clonotype was counted a few times. The chain links TRBV6-1 to TRBJ2-6; 11 nucleotides line up with TRBD2. CDR1 and CDR2 from the germline V gene are MNHNS and SASEGT. Trimming removed 8 bases from V and 0 bases from J; junction bases left unmatched: 6. This CDR3 is 17 amino acids long. The CDR3 DNA sequence: TGTGCCAGCGGGACGGGACTAGCGGCCTCTGGGGCCAACGTCCTGACTTTC. It yields the protein CASGTGLAASGANVLTF.

This clonotype occurred a few times. V usage is TRBV7-2 and J usage is TRBJ2-5; possibly TRBD2 for D (5 bases). The CDR3 has 17 residues. Trimming pared 1 base from V and 7 bases from J, leaving 22 bases between. CDR1 and CDR2 (germline): SGHTA, FQGNSA. The CDR3 sequence is CASSLGISGPKIGTQYF. As DNA, the CDR3 is TGTGCCAGCAGCTTAGGAATCAGCGGTCCCAAGATCGGGACCCAGTACTTC.

V usage is TRBV14 and J usage is TRBJ2-4; D may be TRBD2 (6 bases). The V gene lost 2 bases and the J gene lost 13 bases, with 15 bases spanning the gap. CDR3 length: 13 residues. CDR1 is SGHDN, CDR2 FVKESK, per germline. CDR3 DNA: TGTGCCAGCAGCCAATTGGTAACGGGGGAGCAGTACTTC. As protein: CASSQLVTGEQYF.